This T cell receptor beta chain comes out of a study of blood T cell repertoires in COVID-19. Libraries were prepared by immunoSEQ multiplex PCR; TCRdb keeps only in-frame clonotypes and omits some of them. Counted here are more than 90,000 clones, approximately 88% occurring once; the ten biggest clones make up about 16%. Sequenced: peripheral blood. This receptor was identified in a woman aged 55-70 years with COVID-19, enrolled during active disease.

The CDR3, as DNA: TGTGCCAGCAGTTACCCCCGGGACAGGCATAATTCACCCCTCCACTTT. Its protein product is CASSYPRDRHNSPLHF. The V and J genes are TRBV6-5 and TRBJ1-6; 8 bases map to TRBD1. Germline lookup yields CDR1 MNHEY and CDR2 SVGAGI. The CDR3 has 16 amino acids. J lost 5 bases, V lost 2 bases, and 5 bases had no gene match.